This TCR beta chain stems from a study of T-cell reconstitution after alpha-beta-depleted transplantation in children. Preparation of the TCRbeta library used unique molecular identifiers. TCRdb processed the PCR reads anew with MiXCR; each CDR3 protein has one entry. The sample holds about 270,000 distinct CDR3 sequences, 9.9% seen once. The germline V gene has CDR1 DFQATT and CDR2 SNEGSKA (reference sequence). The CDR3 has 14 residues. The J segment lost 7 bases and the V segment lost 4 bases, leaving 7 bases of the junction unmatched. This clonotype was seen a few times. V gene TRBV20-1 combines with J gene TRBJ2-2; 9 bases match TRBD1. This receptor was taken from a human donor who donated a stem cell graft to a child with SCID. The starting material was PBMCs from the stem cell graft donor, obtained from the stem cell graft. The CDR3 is CSATYRGRDGELFF. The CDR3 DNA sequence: TGCAGTGCTACCTACAGGGGGCGAGACGGGGAGCTGTTTTTT.